The clone carrying this T cell receptor (beta chain) was recorded once. Its antigen remains unknown. The data were taken from a study of T cell clones after liver transplantation. Study in general: Samples came pre-transplant, pre-randomization before withdrawal, and post-randomization after withdrawal ended. Points from the study as a whole: A significant post-transplant drop in circulating graft-donor-reactive CD4 TCRbeta sequences occurred in most of the 8 subjects.

V lost 6 bases, J lost 0 bases, and 1 base stayed unmatched. Per the germline V gene, CDR1 is MNHEY and CDR2 is SVGAGI. CDR3 length: 14 amino acids. The method was immunoSEQ multiplex PCR; TCRdb's version includes in-frame clones alone and lacks a portion of them. This table has tens of thousands of clones, more than 90% appearing once. Specimen: CD4+ T cells from blood, collected before liver transplant. The sequence derives from a human donor who received a liver transplant. This chain links TRBV6-5 with TRBJ2-3, with TRBD1 matching over 9 bases. CDR3 loop: CASRGTGSTDTQYF. The CDR3 DNA sequence: TGTGCCAGCAGGGGGACAGGGAGCACAGATACGCAGTATTTT.